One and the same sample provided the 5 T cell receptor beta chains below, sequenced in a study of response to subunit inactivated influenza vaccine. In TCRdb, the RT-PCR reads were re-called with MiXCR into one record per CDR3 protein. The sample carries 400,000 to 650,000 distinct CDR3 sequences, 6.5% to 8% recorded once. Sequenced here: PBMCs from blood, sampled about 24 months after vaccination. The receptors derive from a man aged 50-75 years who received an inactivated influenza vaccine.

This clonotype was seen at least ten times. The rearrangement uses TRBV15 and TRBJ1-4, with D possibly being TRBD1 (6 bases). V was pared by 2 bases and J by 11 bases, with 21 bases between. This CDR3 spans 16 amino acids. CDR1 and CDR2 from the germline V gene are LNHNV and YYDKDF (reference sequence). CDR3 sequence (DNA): TGTGCCACCAGCAGACCCTCGGAGGGGGGTTCGGCGAAACTGTTTTTT. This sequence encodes CATSRPSEGGSAKLFF.

The DNA of the CDR3 is TGTGCCAGCAGCCTACTCCGGGACACCATCTACGAGCAGTACTTC. It encodes CASSLLRDTIYEQYF. The gene calls are TRBV7-2 and TRBJ2-7; D possibly corresponds to TRBD1 (6 bases). This CDR3 has 15 amino acids. The ends were cut back, 5 bases at V and 3 bases at J, with 17 bases in the middle. CDR1 SGHTA and CDR2 FQGNSA come from the germline V gene.

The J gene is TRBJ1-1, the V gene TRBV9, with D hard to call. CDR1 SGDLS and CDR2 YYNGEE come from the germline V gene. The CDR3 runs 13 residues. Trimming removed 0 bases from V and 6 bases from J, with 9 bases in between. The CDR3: CASSVGIGAEAFF. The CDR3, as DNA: TGTGCCAGCAGCGTAGGGATCGGCGCTGAAGCTTTCTTT.

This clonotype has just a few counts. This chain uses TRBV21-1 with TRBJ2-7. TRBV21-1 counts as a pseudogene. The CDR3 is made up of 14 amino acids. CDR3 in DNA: TGTGCCAGCAGCAATAGGACGGACTTCTACGAGCAGTACTTC. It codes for CASSNRTDFYEQYF.

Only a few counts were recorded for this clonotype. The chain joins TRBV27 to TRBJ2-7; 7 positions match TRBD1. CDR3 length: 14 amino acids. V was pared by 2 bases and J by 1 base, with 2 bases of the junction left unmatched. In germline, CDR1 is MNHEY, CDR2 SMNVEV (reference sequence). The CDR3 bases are TGTGCCAGCAGTTTAACGGGACAGTCCTACGAGCAGTACTTC. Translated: CASSLTGQSYEQYF.